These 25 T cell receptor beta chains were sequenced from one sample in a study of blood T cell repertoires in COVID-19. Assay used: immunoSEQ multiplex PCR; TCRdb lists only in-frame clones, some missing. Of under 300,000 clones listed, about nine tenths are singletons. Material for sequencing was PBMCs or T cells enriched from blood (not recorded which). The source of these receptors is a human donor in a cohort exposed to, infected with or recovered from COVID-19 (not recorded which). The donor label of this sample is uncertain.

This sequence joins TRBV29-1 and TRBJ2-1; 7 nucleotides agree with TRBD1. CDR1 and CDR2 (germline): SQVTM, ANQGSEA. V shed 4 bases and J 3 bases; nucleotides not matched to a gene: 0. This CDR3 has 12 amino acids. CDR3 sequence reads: CSVGQGYNEQFF. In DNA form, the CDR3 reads TGCAGCGTTGGACAGGGCTACAATGAGCAGTTCTTC.

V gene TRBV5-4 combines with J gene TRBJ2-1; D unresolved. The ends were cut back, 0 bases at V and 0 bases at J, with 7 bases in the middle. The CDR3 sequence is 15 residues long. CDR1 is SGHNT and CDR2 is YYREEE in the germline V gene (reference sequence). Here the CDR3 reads CASSLAASSYNEQFF. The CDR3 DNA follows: TGTGCCAGCAGCTTGGCAGCTAGCTCCTACAATGAGCAGTTCTTC. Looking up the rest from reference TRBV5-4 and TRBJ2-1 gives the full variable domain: ETGVTQSPTHLIKTRGQQVTLRCSSQSGHNTVSWYQQALGQGPQFIFQYYREEENGRGNFPPRFSGLQFPNYSSELNVNALELDDSALYLCASSLAASSYNEQFFGPGTRLTVL.

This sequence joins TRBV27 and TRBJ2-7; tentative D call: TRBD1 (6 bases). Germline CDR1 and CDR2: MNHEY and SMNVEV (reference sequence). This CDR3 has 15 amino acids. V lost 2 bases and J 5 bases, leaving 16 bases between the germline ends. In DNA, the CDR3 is TGTGCCAGCAGTTTAAGGCCAGGGGTGCTGCACGAGCAGTACTTC. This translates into CASSLRPGVLHEQYF.

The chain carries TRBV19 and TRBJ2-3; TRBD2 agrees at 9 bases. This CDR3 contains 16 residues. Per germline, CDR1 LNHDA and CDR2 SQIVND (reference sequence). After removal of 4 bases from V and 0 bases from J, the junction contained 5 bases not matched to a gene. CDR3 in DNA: TGTGCCAGTAGTACATTAGCGGGGGCCAGCACAGATACGCAGTATTTT. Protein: CASSTLAGASTDTQYF.

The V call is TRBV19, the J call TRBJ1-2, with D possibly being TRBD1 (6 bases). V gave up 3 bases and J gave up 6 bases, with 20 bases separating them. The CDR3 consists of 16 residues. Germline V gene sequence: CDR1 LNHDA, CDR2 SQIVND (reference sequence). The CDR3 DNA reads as TGTGCCAGTAGTATGTGGGACATAACGGCAGGGGATGGCTACACCTTC. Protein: CASSMWDITAGDGYTF.

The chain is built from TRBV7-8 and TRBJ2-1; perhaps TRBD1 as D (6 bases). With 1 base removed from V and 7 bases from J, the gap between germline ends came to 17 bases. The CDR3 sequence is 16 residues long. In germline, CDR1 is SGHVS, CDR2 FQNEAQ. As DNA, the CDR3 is TGTGCCAGCAGCTTAGGTCACAGGGTCCAGGGGAATGAGCAGTTCTTC. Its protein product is CASSLGHRVQGNEQFF.

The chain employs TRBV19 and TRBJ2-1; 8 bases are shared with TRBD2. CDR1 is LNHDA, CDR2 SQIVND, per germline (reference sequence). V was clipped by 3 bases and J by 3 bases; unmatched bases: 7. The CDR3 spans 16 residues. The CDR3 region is CASSIQRGRDYNEQFF. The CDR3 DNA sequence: TGTGCCAGTAGTATTCAGCGGGGGCGGGACTACAATGAGCAGTTCTTC.

The CDR3 loop reads CASSPDRGRFATNEKLFF. As DNA, the CDR3 is TGTGCCAGCAGCCCCGACAGGGGGCGATTCGCAACTAATGAAAAACTGTTTTTT. This chain links TRBV5-6 with TRBJ1-4, with 10 bases aligning to TRBD1. With 4 bases clipped from V and 0 bases from J, the junction kept 9 bases outside the gene matches. The length of the CDR3 is 18 residues. The germline CDR1 and CDR2 sequences are SGHDT and YYEEEE.

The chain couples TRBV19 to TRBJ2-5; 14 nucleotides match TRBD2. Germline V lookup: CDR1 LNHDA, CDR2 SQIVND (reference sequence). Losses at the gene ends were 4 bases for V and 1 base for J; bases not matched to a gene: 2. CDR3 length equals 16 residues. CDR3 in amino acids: CASSNGTSGGQETQYF. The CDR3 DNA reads TGTGCCAGTAGTAACGGGACTAGCGGGGGCCAAGAGACCCAGTACTTC.

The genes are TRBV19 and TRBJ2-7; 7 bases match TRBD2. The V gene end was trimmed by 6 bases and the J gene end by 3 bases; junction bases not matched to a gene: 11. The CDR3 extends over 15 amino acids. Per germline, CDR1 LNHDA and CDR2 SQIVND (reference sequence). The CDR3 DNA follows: TGTGCCAGTAGAAAACTAGGGGACTATGGCTACGAGCAGTACTTC. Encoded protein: CASRKLGDYGYEQYF.

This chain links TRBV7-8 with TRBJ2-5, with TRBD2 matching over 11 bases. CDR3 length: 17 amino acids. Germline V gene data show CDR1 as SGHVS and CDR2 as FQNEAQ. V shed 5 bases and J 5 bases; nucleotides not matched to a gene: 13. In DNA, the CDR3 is TGTGCCAGCAGCCTTTATAGACTAGCGGGACCCCATGAGACCCAGTACTTC. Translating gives CASSLYRLAGPHETQYF.

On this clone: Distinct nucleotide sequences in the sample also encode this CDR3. CDR3 sequence (DNA): TGTGCCAGTAGTATGGGGGGCTCTGGAAACACCATATATTTT. As protein: CASSMGGSGNTIYF. The chain couples TRBV19 to TRBJ1-3; D may be TRBD1 (5 bases). Trimming stripped 3 bases from V and 0 bases from J, with 6 bases between. The CDR3 consists of 14 residues. CDR1 is LNHDA, CDR2 SQIVND, per germline (reference sequence). The whole variable domain, remainder taken from reference TRBV19 and TRBJ1-3, is DGGITQSPKYLFRKEGQNVTLSCEQNLNHDAMYWYRQDPGQGLRLIYYSQIVNDFQKGDIAEGYSVSREKKESFPLTVTSAQKNPTAFYLCASSMGGSGNTIYFGEGSWLTVV.

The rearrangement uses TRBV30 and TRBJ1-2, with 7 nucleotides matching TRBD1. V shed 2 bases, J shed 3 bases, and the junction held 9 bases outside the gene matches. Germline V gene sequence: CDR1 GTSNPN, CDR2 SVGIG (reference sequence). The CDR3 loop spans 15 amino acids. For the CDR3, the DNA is TGTGCCTGGAGTAGGGGCAGGGGGGTCGACTATGGCTACACCTTC. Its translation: CAWSRGRGVDYGYTF.

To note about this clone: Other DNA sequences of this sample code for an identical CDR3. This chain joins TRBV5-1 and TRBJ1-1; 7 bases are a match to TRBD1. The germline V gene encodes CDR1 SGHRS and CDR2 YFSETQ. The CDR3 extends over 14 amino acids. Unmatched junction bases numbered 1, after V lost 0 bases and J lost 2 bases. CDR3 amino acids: CASSLDRGNTEAFF. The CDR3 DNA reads TGCGCCAGCAGCTTGGACAGGGGTAACACTGAAGCTTTCTTT.

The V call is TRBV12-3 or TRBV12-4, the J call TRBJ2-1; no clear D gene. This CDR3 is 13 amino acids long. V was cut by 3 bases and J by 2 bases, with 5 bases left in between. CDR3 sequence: CASSFLPYNEQFF. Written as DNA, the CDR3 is TGTGCCAGCAGTTTCCTACCCTACAATGAGCAGTTCTTC.

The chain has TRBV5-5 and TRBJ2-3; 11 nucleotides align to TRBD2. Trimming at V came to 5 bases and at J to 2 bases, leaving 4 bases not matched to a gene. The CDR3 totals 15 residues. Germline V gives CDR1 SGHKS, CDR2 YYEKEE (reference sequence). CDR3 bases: TGTGCCAGCAGTAGCGGGGGGGCCTACACAGATACGCAGTATTTT. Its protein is CASSSGGAYTDTQYF.

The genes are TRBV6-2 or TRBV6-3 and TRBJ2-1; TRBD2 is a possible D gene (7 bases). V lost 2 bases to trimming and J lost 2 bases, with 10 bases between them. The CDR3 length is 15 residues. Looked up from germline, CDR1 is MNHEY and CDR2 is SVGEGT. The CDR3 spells CASSYEGGPYNEQFF. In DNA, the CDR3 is TGTGCCAGCAGTTACGAGGGGGGGCCCTACAATGAGCAGTTCTTC.

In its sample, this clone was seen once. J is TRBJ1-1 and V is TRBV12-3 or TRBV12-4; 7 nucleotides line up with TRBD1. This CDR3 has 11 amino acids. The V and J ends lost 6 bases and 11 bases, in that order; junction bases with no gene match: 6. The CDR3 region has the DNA TGTGCCAGCAGCGGGACAGAGAGGGCTTTCTTT. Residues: CASSGTERAFF.

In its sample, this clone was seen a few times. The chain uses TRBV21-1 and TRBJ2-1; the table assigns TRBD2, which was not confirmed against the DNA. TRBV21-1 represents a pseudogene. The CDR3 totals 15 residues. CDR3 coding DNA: TGTGCCAGCAGCAAAGCGCCTAGCGGGGGGAATGAGCAGTTCTTC. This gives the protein CASSKAPSGGNEQFF.

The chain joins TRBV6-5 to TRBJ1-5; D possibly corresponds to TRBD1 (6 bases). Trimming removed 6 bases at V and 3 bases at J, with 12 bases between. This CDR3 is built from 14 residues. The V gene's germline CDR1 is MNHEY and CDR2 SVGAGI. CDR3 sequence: CASSYGQNNQPQHF. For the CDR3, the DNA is TGTGCCAGCAGCTACGGACAGAACAATCAGCCCCAGCATTTT.

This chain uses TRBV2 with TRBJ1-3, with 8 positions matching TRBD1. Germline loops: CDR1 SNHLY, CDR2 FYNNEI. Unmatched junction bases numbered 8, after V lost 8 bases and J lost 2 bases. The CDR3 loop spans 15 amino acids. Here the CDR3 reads CASALQGAPGNTIYF. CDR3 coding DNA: TGTGCCAGCGCCCTGCAGGGGGCTCCTGGAAACACCATATATTTT.

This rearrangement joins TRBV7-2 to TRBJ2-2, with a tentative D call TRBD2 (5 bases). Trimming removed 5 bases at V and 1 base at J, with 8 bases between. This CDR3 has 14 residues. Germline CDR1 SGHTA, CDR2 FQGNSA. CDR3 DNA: TGTGCCAGCAGCCCTCGGGGGAACACCGGGGAGCTGTTTTTT. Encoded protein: CASSPRGNTGELFF.

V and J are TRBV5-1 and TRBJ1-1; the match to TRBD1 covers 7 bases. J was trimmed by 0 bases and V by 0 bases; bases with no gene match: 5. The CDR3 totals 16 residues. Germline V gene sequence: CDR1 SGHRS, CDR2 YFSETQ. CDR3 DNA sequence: TGCGCCAGCAGCTTGGGACAGGGCGCCATGAACACTGAAGCTTTCTTT. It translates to CASSLGQGAMNTEAFF.

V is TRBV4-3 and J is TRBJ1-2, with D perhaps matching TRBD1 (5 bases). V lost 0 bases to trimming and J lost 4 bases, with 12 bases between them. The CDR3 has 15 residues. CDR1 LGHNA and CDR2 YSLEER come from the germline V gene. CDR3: CASSQDGAAAYGYTF. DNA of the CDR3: TGCGCCAGCAGCCAAGATGGGGCAGCCGCCTATGGCTACACCTTC.

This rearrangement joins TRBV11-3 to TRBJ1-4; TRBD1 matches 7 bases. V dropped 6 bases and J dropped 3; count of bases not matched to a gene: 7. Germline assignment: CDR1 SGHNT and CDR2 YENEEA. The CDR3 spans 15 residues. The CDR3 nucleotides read TGTGCCAGCAGTTCCCCGGGACAGCCTAATGAAAAACTGTTTTTT. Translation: CASSSPGQPNEKLFF.